The source of this T cell receptor (beta chain) is a study of blood T cell repertoires in COVID-19. The CDR3 is made up of 16 amino acids. Germline lookup yields CDR1 MNHEY and CDR2 SVGAGI. Between the trimmed V and J ends, which lost 0 bases and 2 bases, there was a span of 11 bases. Source study methods: Amplified reference gene primers provided the basis for estimating nucleated cell counts. Sequencing used immunoSEQ multiplex PCR; TCRdb keeps in-frame clones, though not all of them. Clone size and the V and J calls come from that table; the DNA yielded D and trimming. The data contain around 300,000 clones, 86% of them seen just once; the ten biggest clones take up about 2.6%.

The rearrangement links TRBV6-5 to TRBJ2-4; D perhaps matches TRBD1 (5 bases). The clonotype comes from a woman aged 18 to 35 who had recovered from COVID-19. Sequenced material: PBMCs or T cells enriched from blood (not recorded which). CDR3: CASSYSARGSKNIQYF. Here the CDR3 DNA reads TGTGCCAGCAGTTACTCGGCAAGGGGATCCAAAAACATTCAGTACTTC.